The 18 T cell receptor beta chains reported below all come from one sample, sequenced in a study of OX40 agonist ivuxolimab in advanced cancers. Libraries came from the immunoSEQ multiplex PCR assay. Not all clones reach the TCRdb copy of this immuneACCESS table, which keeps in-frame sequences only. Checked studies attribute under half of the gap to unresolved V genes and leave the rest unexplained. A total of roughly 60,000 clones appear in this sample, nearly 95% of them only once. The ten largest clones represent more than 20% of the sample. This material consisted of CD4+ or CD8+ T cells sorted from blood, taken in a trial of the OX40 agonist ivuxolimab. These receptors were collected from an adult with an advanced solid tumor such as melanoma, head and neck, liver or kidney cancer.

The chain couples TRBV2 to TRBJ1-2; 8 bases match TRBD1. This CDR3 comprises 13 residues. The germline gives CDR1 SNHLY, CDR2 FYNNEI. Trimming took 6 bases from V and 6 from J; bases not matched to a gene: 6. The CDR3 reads CASSWQGADGYTF. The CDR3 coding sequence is TGTGCCAGCAGCTGGCAGGGGGCAGATGGCTACACCTTC.

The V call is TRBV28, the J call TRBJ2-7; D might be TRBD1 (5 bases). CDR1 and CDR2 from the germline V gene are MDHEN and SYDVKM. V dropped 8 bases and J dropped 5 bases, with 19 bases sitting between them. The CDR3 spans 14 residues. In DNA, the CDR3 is TGTGCCAGCTTTAGGGGCGGACGCCTAAACGAGCAGTACTTC. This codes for CASFRGGRLNEQYF. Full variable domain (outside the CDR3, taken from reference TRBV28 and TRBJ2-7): DVKVTQSSRYLVKRTGEKVFLECVQDMDHENMFWYRQDPGLGLRLIYFSYDVKMKEKGDIPEGYSVSREKKERFSLILESASTNQTSMYLCASFRGGRLNEQYFGPGTRLTVT.

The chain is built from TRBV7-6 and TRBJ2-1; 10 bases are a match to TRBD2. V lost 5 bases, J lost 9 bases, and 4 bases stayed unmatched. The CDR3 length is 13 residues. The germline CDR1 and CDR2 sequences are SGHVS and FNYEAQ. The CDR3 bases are TGTGCCAGCAGCGGGCTAGCGGGGGTTGAGCAGTTCTTC. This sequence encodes CASSGLAGVEQFF.

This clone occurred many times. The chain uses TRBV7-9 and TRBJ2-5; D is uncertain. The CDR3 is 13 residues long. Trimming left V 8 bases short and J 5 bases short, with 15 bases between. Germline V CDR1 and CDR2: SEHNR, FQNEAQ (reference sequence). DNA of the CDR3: TGTGCCAGCCGTGGGTCAAACTGGGAGACCCAGTACTTC. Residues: CASRGSNWETQYF.

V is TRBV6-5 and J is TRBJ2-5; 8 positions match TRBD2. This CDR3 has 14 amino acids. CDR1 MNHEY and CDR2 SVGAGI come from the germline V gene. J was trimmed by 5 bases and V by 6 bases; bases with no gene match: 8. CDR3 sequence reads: CASRTGGGEETQYF. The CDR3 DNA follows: TGTGCCAGCAGAACGGGAGGGGGAGAGGAGACCCAGTACTTC.

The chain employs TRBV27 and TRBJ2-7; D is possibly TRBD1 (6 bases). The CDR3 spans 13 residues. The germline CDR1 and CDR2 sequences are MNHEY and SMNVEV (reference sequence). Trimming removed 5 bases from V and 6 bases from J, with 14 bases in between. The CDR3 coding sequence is TGTGCCAGCAGTCCCAAAGGGACACTCGAGCAGTACTTC. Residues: CASSPKGTLEQYF.

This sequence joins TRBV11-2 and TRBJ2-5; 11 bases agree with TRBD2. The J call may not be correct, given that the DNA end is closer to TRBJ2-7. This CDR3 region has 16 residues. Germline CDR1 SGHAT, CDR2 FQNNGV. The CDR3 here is CASSLTSGLAAYEQYF. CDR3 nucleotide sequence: TGTGCCAGCAGCCTGACCTCGGGACTAGCGGCCTACGAGCAGTACTTC.

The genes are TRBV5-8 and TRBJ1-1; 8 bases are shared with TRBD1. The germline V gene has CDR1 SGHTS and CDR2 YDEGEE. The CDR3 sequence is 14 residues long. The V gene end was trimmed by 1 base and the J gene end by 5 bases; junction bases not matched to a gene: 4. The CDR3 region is CASSLQQGGTEAFF. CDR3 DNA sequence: TGTGCCAGCAGCTTGCAACAGGGGGGGACTGAAGCTTTCTTT.

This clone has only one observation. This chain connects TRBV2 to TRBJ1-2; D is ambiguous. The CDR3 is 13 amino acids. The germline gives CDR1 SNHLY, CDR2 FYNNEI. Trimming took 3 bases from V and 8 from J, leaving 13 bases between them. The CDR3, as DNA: TGTGCCAGCAGTGATGGCTATGGAACGGGCTACACCTTC. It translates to CASSDGYGTGYTF.

The CDR3 spells CASSDIGLNTEAFF. The CDR3 coding sequence is TGTGCCAGCAGCGATATTGGGTTGAACACTGAAGCTTTCTTT. This chain uses TRBV7-9 with TRBJ1-1; D not certain. The germline V gene has CDR1 SEHNR and CDR2 FQNEAQ (reference sequence). The germline V and J ends were trimmed by 5 bases and 0 bases, with 10 bases remaining between them. This CDR3 comprises 14 residues.

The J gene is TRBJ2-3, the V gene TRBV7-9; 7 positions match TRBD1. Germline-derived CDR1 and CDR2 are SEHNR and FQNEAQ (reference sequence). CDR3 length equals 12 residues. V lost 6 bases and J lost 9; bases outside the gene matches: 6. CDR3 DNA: TGTGCCAGCAGTTATACAGGGGAAACGCAGTATTTT. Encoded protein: CASSYTGETQYF.

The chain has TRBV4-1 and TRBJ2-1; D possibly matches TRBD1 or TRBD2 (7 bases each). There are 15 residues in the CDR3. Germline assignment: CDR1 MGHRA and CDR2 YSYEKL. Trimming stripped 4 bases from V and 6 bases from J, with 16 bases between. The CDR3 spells CASSRLTGRGNEQFF. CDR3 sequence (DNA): TGCGCCAGCAGCCGATTGACAGGGAGGGGCAATGAGCAGTTCTTC.

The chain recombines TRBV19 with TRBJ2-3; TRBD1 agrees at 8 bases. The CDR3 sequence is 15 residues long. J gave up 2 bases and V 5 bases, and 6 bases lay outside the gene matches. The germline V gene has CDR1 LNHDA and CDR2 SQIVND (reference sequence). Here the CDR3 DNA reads TGTGCCAGTAGTTGGGGACAGGTTATCACAGATACGCAGTATTTT. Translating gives CASSWGQVITDTQYF. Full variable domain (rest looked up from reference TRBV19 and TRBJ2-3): DGGITQSPKYLFRKEGQNVTLSCEQNLNHDAMYWYRQDPGQGLRLIYYSQIVNDFQKGDIAEGYSVSREKKESFPLTVTSAQKNPTAFYLCASSWGQVITDTQYFGPGTRLTVL.

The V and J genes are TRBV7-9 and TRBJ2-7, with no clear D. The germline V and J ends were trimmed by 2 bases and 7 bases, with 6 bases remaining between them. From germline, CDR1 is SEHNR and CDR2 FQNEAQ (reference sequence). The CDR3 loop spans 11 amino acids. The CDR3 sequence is CASSLSEEQYF. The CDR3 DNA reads TGTGCCAGCAGCTTAAGTGAGGAGCAGTACTTC.

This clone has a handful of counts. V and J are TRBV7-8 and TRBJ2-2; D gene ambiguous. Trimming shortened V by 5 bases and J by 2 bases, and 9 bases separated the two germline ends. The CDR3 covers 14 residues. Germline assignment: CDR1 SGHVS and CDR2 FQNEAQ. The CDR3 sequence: CASSLTINTGELFF. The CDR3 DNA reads TGTGCCAGCAGCCTCACCATCAACACCGGGGAGCTGTTTTTT.

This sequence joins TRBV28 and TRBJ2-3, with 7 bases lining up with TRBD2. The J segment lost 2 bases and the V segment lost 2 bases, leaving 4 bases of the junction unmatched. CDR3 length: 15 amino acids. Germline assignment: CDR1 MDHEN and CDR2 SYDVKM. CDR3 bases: TGTGCCAGCAGTTTACTCCTAGCGGACACAGATACGCAGTATTTT. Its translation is CASSLLLADTDTQYF.

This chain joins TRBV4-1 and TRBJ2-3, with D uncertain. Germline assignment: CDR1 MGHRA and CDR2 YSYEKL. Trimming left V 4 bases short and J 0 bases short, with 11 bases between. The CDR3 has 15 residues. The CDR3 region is CASSPRSASTDTQYF. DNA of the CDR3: TGCGCCAGCAGCCCGCGGAGCGCGAGCACAGATACGCAGTATTTT.

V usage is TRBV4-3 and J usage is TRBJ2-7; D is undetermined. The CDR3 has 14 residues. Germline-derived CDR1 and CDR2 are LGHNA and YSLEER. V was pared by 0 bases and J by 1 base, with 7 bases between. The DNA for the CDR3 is TGCGCCAGCAGCCAAGAGGACGGGTCCTACGAGCAGTACTTC. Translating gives CASSQEDGSYEQYF.